These 9 T cell receptor beta chains were sequenced from one sample in a study of cytomegalovirus exposure and HLA in healthy donors. With 60 Vbeta and 13 Jbeta primers, the PCR was carried out. Data came from immunoSEQ multiplex PCR; TCRdb stores just in-frame clones and leaves some out. The data contain about 180,000 clones, about 69% of them singletons. The source material was PBMCs. The receptors here all came from a human donor in good health.

V and J are TRBV28 and TRBJ1-4; D not certain. Germline CDR1 MDHEN, CDR2 SYDVKM. This CDR3 spans 16 amino acids. The V end lost 5 bases, the J end lost 5 bases, and 18 bases lay between the germline ends. The CDR3 loop reads CASSPTRGGRNEKLFF. The CDR3 DNA reads as TGTGCCAGCAGTCCTACCCGGGGAGGACGCAATGAAAAACTGTTTTTT.

This chain connects TRBV5-3 to TRBJ1-4, with D tentatively TRBD1 (6 bases). TRBV5-3 is sorted into the ORF group, with uncertain function. The CDR3 sequence is 17 residues long. V was cut by 4 bases and J by 5 bases, with 21 bases left in between. CDR3 in DNA: TGTGCCAGAAGCCATAAGGCGTGGGGGCCCCGCAATGAAAAACTGTTTTTT. Protein product: CARSHKAWGPRNEKLFF.

Here the CDR3 reads CASTTGGYEQYF. The CDR3 DNA is TGCGCCAGCACTACAGGGGGCTACGAGCAGTACTTC. This sequence joins TRBV10-1 and TRBJ2-7; TRBD1 matches 8 bases. There are 12 residues in the CDR3. The germline CDR1 and CDR2 sequences are WNHNN and SYGVQD (reference sequence). The V segment lost 7 bases and the J segment 3 bases; nucleotides outside the gene matches: 2.

The rearrangement joins TRBV6-4 to TRBJ2-1; D uncertain. This CDR3 is 14 amino acids long. Germline V gene data show CDR1 as MRHNA and CDR2 as SNTAGT. Trimming removed 6 bases from V and 0 bases from J, with 9 bases in between. As DNA, the CDR3 is TGTGCCAGCAGCCCAGGCAGCTCCTACAATGAGCAGTTCTTC. This encodes CASSPGSSYNEQFF.

The chain couples TRBV19 to TRBJ2-1; D possibly corresponds to TRBD1 (6 bases). Germline loops: CDR1 LNHDA, CDR2 SQIVND (reference sequence). Trimming left V 4 bases short and J 0 bases short, with 10 bases between. The CDR3 length is 15 residues. DNA for the CDR3: TGTGCCAGTAGTAACGACAGGAGCTCCTACAATGAGCAGTTCTTC. Amino acid sequence: CASSNDRSSYNEQFF. Full variable domain (remainder filled in from reference TRBV19 and TRBJ2-1): DGGITQSPKYLFRKEGQNVTLSCEQNLNHDAMYWYRQDPGQGLRLIYYSQIVNDFQKGDIAEGYSVSREKKESFPLTVTSAQKNPTAFYLCASSNDRSSYNEQFFGPGTRLTVL.

The V gene is TRBV10-3, the J gene TRBJ2-7; D is unresolved. Trimming stripped 6 bases from V and 2 bases from J, with 11 bases between. The CDR3 sequence is 13 residues long. Germline V gives CDR1 ENHRY, CDR2 SYGVKD. CDR3 region: CAISLTATYEQYF. The CDR3 region has the DNA TGTGCCATCAGCCTTACAGCCACCTACGAGCAGTACTTC.

The gene calls are TRBV2 and TRBJ1-2; tentatively, D is TRBD1 (6 bases). V was clipped by 5 bases and J by 0 bases, with 13 bases between them. The CDR3 has 15 amino acids. Germline-derived CDR1 and CDR2 are SNHLY and FYNNEI. The CDR3 nucleotides are TGTGCCAGCAGTCTACTTGGGGGCCCTAACTATGGCTACACCTTC. Its protein is CASSLLGGPNYGYTF.

The chain recombines TRBV6-1 with TRBJ2-1; TRBD2 matches at 10 bases. Trimming cost V 2 bases and J 7 bases; bases outside gene matches: 8. CDR3 length equals 16 residues. CDR1 is MNHNS and CDR2 is SASEGT in the germline V gene. In DNA, the CDR3 is TGTGCCAGCAGTGAATATACCGGGACTAGCGTTAATGAGCAGTTCTTC. Translation gives CASSEYTGTSVNEQFF.

The chain employs TRBV12-5 and TRBJ1-4; D is undetermined. Between the trimmed V and J ends, which lost 8 bases and 5 bases, there was a span of 9 bases. The V gene's germline CDR1 is LGHNT and CDR2 FRNRAP. The CDR3 runs 12 residues. The CDR3 DNA sequence: TGTGCTAGTAAGGCGGGGAATGAAAAACTGTTTTTT. Amino acid sequence: CASKAGNEKLFF.